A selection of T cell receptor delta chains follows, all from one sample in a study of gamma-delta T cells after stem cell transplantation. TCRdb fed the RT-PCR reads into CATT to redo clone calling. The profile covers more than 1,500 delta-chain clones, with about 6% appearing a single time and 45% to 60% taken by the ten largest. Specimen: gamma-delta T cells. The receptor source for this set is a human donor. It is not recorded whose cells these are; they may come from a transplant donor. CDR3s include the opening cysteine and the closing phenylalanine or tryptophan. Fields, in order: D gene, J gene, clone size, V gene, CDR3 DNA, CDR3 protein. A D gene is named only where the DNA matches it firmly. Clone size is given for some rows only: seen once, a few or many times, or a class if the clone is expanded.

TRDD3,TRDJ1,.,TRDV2,TGTGCCTGTCTTCTACTGGGGGATAAGGGCGATAAACTCATCTTT,CACLLLGDKGDKLIF
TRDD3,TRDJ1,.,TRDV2,TGTGCCTGTGACACTTTTCCAACTGGGGGACACACCGATAAACTCATCTTT,CACDTFPTGGHTDKLIF
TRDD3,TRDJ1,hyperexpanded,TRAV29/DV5,TGTGCAGCAAGCGCGACGGGACTGGGGGAGACAATATACACCGATAAACTCATCTTT,CAASATGLGETIYTDKLIF
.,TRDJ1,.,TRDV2,TGTGCCTGTGACACGGTAGAGATCGGTACCGACACCGATAAACTCATCTTT,CACDTVEIGTDTDKLIF
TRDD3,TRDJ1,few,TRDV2,TGTGCCTGTGACACGCTGGGGGATACGGCGTACACCGATAAACTCATCTTT,CACDTLGDTAYTDKLIF
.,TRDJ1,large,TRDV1,TGTGCTCTTGGGAACCGCGATAAACTCATCTTT,CALGNRDKLIF
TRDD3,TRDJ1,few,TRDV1,TGTGCTCTTGGGCCAACCGTCTACGCAAACCCCCCTAATACTGGGGGATACGCAGCCGATCGATTCCCTCCGTACACCGATAAGCTCATCTTT,CALGPTVYANPPNTGGYAADRFPPYTDKLIF
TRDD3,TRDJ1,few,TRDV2,TGTGCCTGTGATAGGCTGGGGGATACGTTGGATAAACTCATCTTT,CACDRLGDTLDKLIF
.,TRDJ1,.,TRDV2,TGTGCCTGTGACCCGATACGCGGGGTCGATAAACTCATCTTT,CACDPIRGVDKLIF
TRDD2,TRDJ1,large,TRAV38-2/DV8,TGTGCTTATAGGAGCCCACAGGCCTTCCTACGTAGTAGTATAGATAAACTCATCTTT,CAYRSPQAFLRSSIDKLIF
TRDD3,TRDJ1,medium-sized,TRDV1,TGTGCTCTTGGGGAACAGGGGCGGGTTCCTCCTTGGGGGATACATCCCACCGATAAACTCATCTTT,CALGEQGRVPPWGIHPTDKLIF
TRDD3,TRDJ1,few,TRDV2,TGTGCCTGTGACAAGCTGGGGGACCGGTGGGCGTACACCGATAAACTCATCTTT,CACDKLGDRWAYTDKLIF
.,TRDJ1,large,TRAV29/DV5,TGTGCAGCAAGCGTGTTCTCCGGGGGACGTGCCTTGTACACCGATAAACTCATCTTT,CAASVFSGGRALYTDKLIF
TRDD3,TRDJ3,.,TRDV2,TGTGCCTGGACCTTCGGTACTGGGGGCCGCTCCTGGGACACCCGACAGATGTTTTTC,CAWTFGTGGRSWDTRQMFF
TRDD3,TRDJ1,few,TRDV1,TGTGCTCTTGGGGAACTGGGGGATACACCCGATAAACTCATCTTT,CALGELGDTPDKLIF
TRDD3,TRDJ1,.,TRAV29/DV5,TGTGCAGCAAGCGCGACGGGACTGGGGGATACACCCGATAAACTCATCTTT,CAASATGLGDTPDKLIF
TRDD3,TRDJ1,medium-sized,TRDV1,TGTGCTCTTGGGGAACTTTCTCTGAGGGATACGCACACCGATAAACTCATCTTT,CALGELSLRDTHTDKLIF
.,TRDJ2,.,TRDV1,TGTGCTCTTAATCTTCCTAGTTGGTACCGGGGATACTTGCCGACAGCACAATTCTTC,CALNLPSWYRGYLPTAQFF
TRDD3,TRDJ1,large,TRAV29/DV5,TGTGCAGCAAGGTCCGAACTGGGGGATAATAGCGATAAACTCATCTTT,CAARSELGDNSDKLIF
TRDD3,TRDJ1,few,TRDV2,TGTGCCTGTGACACCATAAAATCCTACGGAAATACTGGGGGTCCGTACACCGATAAACTCATCTTT,CACDTIKSYGNTGGPYTDKLIF
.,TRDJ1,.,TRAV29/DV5,.,CSVLLCSKRDGTGGEIYTDKLIF
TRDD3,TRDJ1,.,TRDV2,TGTGCCTGTGACACCTTACTGGGGGATACCGATAAACTCATCTTT,CACDTLLGDTDKLIF
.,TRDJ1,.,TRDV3,TGTGCCTTTAGGGTTTACTACTTAAAGATAGAAAAAGATAAAATAATATTT,CAFRVYYLKIEKDKIIF